Presented here are 5 T cell receptor beta chains from one specimen sequenced in a study of early T cells in non-severe SARS-CoV-2 infection. TCRdb reprocessed the 5' RACE reads via MiXCR and lists one record per CDR3 protein. In the table there are roughly 80,000 distinct CDR3 sequences, approximately 11% of which are singletons. Sequenced material: whole blood, taken at baseline. The receptor source for this set is an adult who was a healthcare worker with PCR-confirmed SARS-CoV-2 infection or an uninfected control (not recorded which).

There are a few counts of this clonotype. V and J are TRBV5-1 and TRBJ2-3; TRBD2 might be the D (5 bases). Germline V gives CDR1 SGHRS, CDR2 YFSETQ. The length of the CDR3 is 16 residues. V was trimmed by 4 bases and J by 2 bases, leaving 17 bases between them. CDR3 nucleotide sequence: TGCGCCAGCAGCACCGTCGGGATTTTATACACAGATACGCAGTATTTT. It is translated as CASSTVGILYTDTQYF.

This chain connects TRBV20-1 to TRBJ2-7; TRBD1 matches 12 bases. The CDR3 loop spans 14 amino acids. V dropped 4 bases and J dropped 0; count of bases not matched to a gene: 1. Germline V CDR1 and CDR2: DFQATT, SNEGSKA (reference sequence). CDR3 amino acids: CSAMGQGASYEQYF. CDR3 in DNA: TGCAGTGCTATGGGACAGGGGGCCTCCTACGAGCAGTACTTC.

This clonotype occurred many times. V is TRBV10-3 and J is TRBJ2-3; 16 positions agree with TRBD2. The CDR3 is 19 amino acids. Germline V lookup: CDR1 ENHRY, CDR2 SYGVKD. Trimming at V came to 7 bases and at J to 4 bases, leaving 14 bases not matched to a gene. CDR3 sequence reads: CAINAGTSGGAVPADTQYF. Here the CDR3 DNA reads TGTGCCATCAACGCCGGGACTAGCGGGGGGGCCGTTCCTGCAGATACGCAGTATTTT.

The chain has TRBV9 and TRBJ1-6; perhaps TRBD1 as D (5 bases). The CDR3 covers 15 residues. Looked up from germline, CDR1 is SGDLS and CDR2 is YYNGEE. V was cut by 0 bases and J by 7 bases, with 11 bases left in between. The DNA for the CDR3 is TGTGCCAGCAGCGTAGGTGGGTGGGGGAATTCACCCCTCCACTTT. Protein: CASSVGGWGNSPLHF. The full variable domain, completed using reference TRBV9 and TRBJ1-6, is DSGVTQTPKHLITATGQRVTLRCSPRSGDLSVYWYQQSLDQGLQFLIQYYNGEERAKGNILERFSAQQFPDLHSELNLSSLELGDSALYFCASSVGGWGNSPLHFGNGTRLTVT.

This chain connects TRBV7-9 to TRBJ2-5; D remains unclear. CDR3 length: 13 residues. The V end was cut by 2 bases, the J end by 1 base, with 5 bases between. CDR1 is SEHNR and CDR2 is FQNEAQ in the germline V gene (reference sequence). The CDR3 region is CASSLLVQETQYF. The CDR3 nucleotides read TGTGCCAGCAGCTTATTAGTCCAAGAGACCCAGTACTTC.